Sequencing of this TCR beta chain was carried out in a study of blood T cell repertoires in COVID-19. In the original workflow: Estimated nucleated cell counts came from reference gene primer amplification. The method was immunoSEQ multiplex PCR; TCRdb's version includes in-frame clones alone and lacks a portion of them. For V, J and clone size, that table is used; D and trimming come from the DNA. Found here are fewer than 85,000 clones, roughly 89% of them singletons; the top ten hold 5.4%. The germline V gene has CDR1 LGHNA and CDR2 YSLEER. V lost 3 bases, J lost 7 bases, and 16 bases lay in between. This CDR3 is 15 amino acids long.

The receptor's source is a man aged 60 to 75 with acute or convalescent COVID-19. The V and J genes are TRBV4-3 and TRBJ2-4, with D maybe TRBD2 (7 bases). Sequenced material: peripheral blood. CDR3 coding DNA: TGCGCCAGCAGCCAGGGGGGCGGGGGCCTGAACATTCAGTACTTC. This gives the protein CASSQGGGGLNIQYF.